This T cell receptor beta chain was found in a study of glioma-infiltrating T cells. Regarding the study as a whole: Above-expected tissue-blood divergence occurred in all gliomas, most in low-grade ones. Only very few CDR3 sequences appeared in both tissue and blood.

Using RNA template, CDR3s of TCR alpha and beta were amplified with iRepertoire arm-PCR. TCRdb independently ran MiXCR on the multiplex PCR reads; one entry per CDR3 protein. The data show about 210,000 distinct CDR3 sequences, 25% to 35% seen once. The CDR3 is 16 residues long. The ends were cut back, 5 bases at V and 7 bases at J, with 24 bases in the middle. Worth noting for this clonotype: The antigen remains unidentified.

This rearrangement joins TRBV12-3 or TRBV12-4 to TRBJ2-7, with TRBD2 as a possible D gene (6 bases). This clonotype was sampled from a human donor with low-grade glioma or glioblastoma, undergoing nonglioma brain surgery, or in good health (not recorded which). Sequenced sample: glioma tissue, nonneoplastic brain tissue, or PBMCs (not recorded which). DNA for the CDR3: TGTGCCAGCAGTATGGGCGGGACCGGTCAAAATTGGGAGCAGTACTTC. Protein: CASSMGGTGQNWEQYF.